The subject of this entry is one T cell receptor (beta chain). Antigen specificity is unknown. The record originates from a study of T cell repertoires in cytomegalovirus infection. Study context: CMV infection and matching HLA type were both indicated by public TCR beta signatures. Study-wide points: Across the ex vivo response, the dominant clonotypes were HLA-C-restricted CMV-specific TCR beta clonotypes. Based on cumulative public TCR beta family frequency, carriers of CMV plus the relevant HLA were identified.

CDR3 length equals 14 residues. The germline gives CDR1 ENHRY, CDR2 SYGVKD. Trimming stripped 3 bases from V and 8 bases from J, with 16 bases between. One entry per CDR3 protein, called by TCRdb with MiXCR from the reads. The sample lists 300,000 to 450,000 distinct CDR3 sequences; about a sixth were seen once. This sequence joins TRBV10-3 and TRBJ1-1; D is undetermined. The clonotype originates from a human donor in good health (CMV status not recorded). Some clones in this sample may be carry-over from other donors' samples. Sequencing was done on a sample of PBMCs. DNA of the CDR3: TGTGCCATCAGTGACTCCGGAGGGCAGGCAGAAGCTTTCTTT. It yields the protein CAISDSGGQAEAFF.